The 14 T cell receptor beta chains in this list originate from one sample, sequenced in a study of blood T cell repertoires in COVID-19. Assay used: immunoSEQ multiplex PCR; TCRdb lists only in-frame clones, some missing. The sample contains around 200,000 clones, approximately 87% of which appear only once. Specimen: peripheral blood. These receptors all stem from a man between 60 and 75 years old who had recovered from COVID-19.

The chain recombines TRBV12-3 or TRBV12-4 with TRBJ2-7, with 10 bases identical to TRBD1. Trimming took 5 bases from V and 8 from J; bases not matched to a gene: 6. The CDR3 covers 13 residues. CDR3 sequence: CASSLQDRGQQYF. Written as DNA, the CDR3 is TGTGCCAGCAGTCTACAAGACAGGGGGCAGCAGTACTTC.

The genes are TRBV24-1 and TRBJ1-2; 7 bases agree with TRBD1. The CDR3 covers 18 residues. The V gene end was trimmed by 0 bases and the J gene end by 1 base; junction bases not matched to a gene: 10. The germline V gene encodes CDR1 KGHDR and CDR2 SFDVKD. The CDR3 sequence is CATSDLLPRTGYNYGYTF. CDR3 DNA sequence: TGTGCCACCAGTGATTTGCTTCCTCGGACAGGCTATAACTATGGCTACACCTTC.

V gene TRBV19 combines with J gene TRBJ2-1, with TRBD2 matching 8 bases. CDR1 LNHDA and CDR2 SQIVND come from the germline V gene (reference sequence). CDR3 length: 16 amino acids. The trim removed 1 base at V and 0 bases at J, leaving 2 bases unmatched. CDR3: CASSIGLAGSYNEQFF. In DNA, the CDR3 is TGTGCCAGTAGTATAGGGCTAGCGGGCTCCTACAATGAGCAGTTCTTC.

The chain uses TRBV29-1 and TRBJ2-3; D might be TRBD1 (5 bases). CDR3 size: 13 residues. Looked up from germline, CDR1 is SQVTM and CDR2 is ANQGSEA. The V and J ends lost 0 bases and 5 bases respectively, with 9 bases between them. For the CDR3, the DNA is TGCAGCGTTGAAGATCTGGGGCGAGATACGCAGTATTTT. Protein: CSVEDLGRDTQYF.

V is TRBV18 and J is TRBJ2-2; 7 bases line up with TRBD2. The CDR3 loop spans 18 amino acids. After removal of 3 bases from V and 5 bases from J, the junction contained 15 bases not matched to a gene. Germline lookup yields CDR1 KGHSH and CDR2 LQKENI. DNA of the CDR3: TGTGCCAGCTCACCCTCCCTTAGTGGCGGGAGTTTGACCGGGGAGCTGTTTTTT. This sequence encodes CASSPSLSGGSLTGELFF.

This clone came up once. The chain combines TRBV6-5 with TRBJ1-6; D possibly corresponds to TRBD1 (6 bases). Germline CDR1 is MNHEY and CDR2 is SVGAGI. The CDR3 extends over 13 amino acids. Trimming removed 9 bases from V and 10 bases from J, with 16 bases in between. CDR3 protein: CASQDSLQSPLHF. As DNA, the CDR3 is TGTGCCAGTCAGGACAGCTTACAGTCACCCCTCCACTTT.

This chain links TRBV2 with TRBJ1-5, with 9 bases identical to TRBD1. The germline CDR1 and CDR2 sequences are SNHLY and FYNNEI. The length of the CDR3 is 14 residues. Trimming at V came to 7 bases and at J to 4 bases, leaving 5 bases not matched to a gene. The CDR3 protein is CASNRDRVNQPQHF. CDR3 nucleotide sequence: TGTGCCAGCAACCGGGACAGGGTGAATCAGCCCCAGCATTTT.

The rearrangement uses TRBV7-8 and TRBJ1-1, with 9 bases matching TRBD1. CDR1 SGHVS and CDR2 FQNEAQ come from the germline V gene. V lost 1 base and J lost 0; bases outside the gene matches: 12. There are 19 residues in the CDR3. The DNA of the CDR3 is TGTGCCAGCAGCTTAGACGGGACAGGGAATGGGCGCTTGAACACTGAAGCTTTCTTT. Protein: CASSLDGTGNGRLNTEAFF.

The V gene is TRBV27, the J gene TRBJ1-4, with a weak D call TRBD1 (5 bases). The CDR3 loop spans 17 amino acids. From germline, CDR1 is MNHEY and CDR2 SMNVEV (reference sequence). V was pared by 5 bases and J by 4 bases, with 20 bases between. The CDR3 spells CASSPQSGESYNEKLFF. DNA of the CDR3: TGTGCCAGCAGTCCGCAATCGGGGGAGAGTTATAATGAAAAACTGTTTTTT.

The chain couples TRBV10-3 to TRBJ1-2; a weak D match, TRBD1 (5 bases). Germline values: CDR1 ENHRY, CDR2 SYGVKD. The CDR3 loop spans 15 amino acids. V lost 0 bases to trimming and J lost 4 bases, with 12 bases between them. In DNA form, the CDR3 reads TGTGCCATCAGTGAGTCGGGTGGGGCTGGCTATGGCTACACCTTC. Translation: CAISESGGAGYGYTF.

V usage is TRBV3-1 (or the pseudogene TRBV3-2) and J usage is TRBJ2-3; 7 positions agree with TRBD2. This CDR3 contains 16 residues. The V segment lost 4 bases and the J segment 0 bases; nucleotides outside the gene matches: 7. Germline lookup yields CDR1 LGHDT and CDR2 YNNKEL (reference sequence). CDR3 nucleotide sequence: TGTGCCAGCAGCCGCAAAGGACTAGATAGCACAGATACGCAGTATTTT. Translated: CASSRKGLDSTDTQYF.

This clone was observed a few times. The rearrangement links TRBV19 to TRBJ1-1; D is uncertain. Germline V gene data show CDR1 as LNHDA and CDR2 as SQIVND (reference sequence). Trimming removed 6 bases at V and 0 bases at J, with 11 bases between. This CDR3 spans 14 amino acids. The CDR3 loop is CASSQVSLNTEAFF. CDR3 DNA sequence: TGTGCCAGTAGCCAGGTTTCCCTGAACACTGAAGCTTTCTTT.

This sequence joins TRBV24-1 and TRBJ2-5; D is perhaps TRBD1 (7 bases). V dropped 6 bases and J dropped 5 bases, with 12 bases sitting between them. The CDR3 consists of 13 residues. Germline CDR1 reads KGHDR; CDR2 reads SFDVKD. In DNA form, the CDR3 reads TGTGCCACCAGTAGCAGGGGGAGGGAGACCCAGTACTTC. This sequence encodes CATSSRGRETQYF.

The chain employs TRBV28 and TRBJ1-2; the D is unclear. Germline lookup yields CDR1 MDHEN and CDR2 SYDVKM. The CDR3 runs to 13 residues. V lost 3 bases and J 6 bases, leaving 11 bases between the germline ends. As DNA, the CDR3 is TGTGCCAGCAGTTTTTATTCGGGTGATGGCTACACCTTC. This codes for CASSFYSGDGYTF.